These 6 T cell receptor beta chains were sequenced from one sample in a study of T-cell memory formation after mild COVID-19. Using its own MiXCR run on the 5' RACE reads, TCRdb lists one record per CDR3 protein. Of almost 350,000 distinct CDR3 sequences listed, around a fifth were seen once; the top ten hold over 20%. The sample taken for sequencing was PBMCs or a T cell subset sorted from them (not recorded which). The receptors stem from a man younger than 35 who had mild COVID-19 (a few samples of this study predate the infection). Cell type and time point are not known.

The V call is TRBV7-6, the J call TRBJ2-3; a possible D gene is TRBD2 (6 bases). Trimming pared 0 bases from V and 4 bases from J, leaving 20 bases between. Per the germline V gene, CDR1 is SGHVS and CDR2 is FNYEAQ. The CDR3 consists of 18 residues. The CDR3 nucleotides are TGTGCCAGCAGCTTAGCGTTTACCCGCGGGGCAACAGCAGATACGCAGTATTTT. This gives the protein CASSLAFTRGATADTQYF.

This clonotype was counted only a few times. This chain connects TRBV7-2 to TRBJ2-3, with 8 bases identical to TRBD2. This CDR3 contains 15 residues. Germline assignment: CDR1 SGHTA and CDR2 FQGNSA. V was pared by 5 bases and J by 4 bases, with 8 bases of the junction left unmatched. CDR3 bases: TGTGCCAGCAGCACGACGGGGGGGCAGGCAGATACGCAGTATTTT. This sequence encodes CASSTTGGQADTQYF.

The V call is TRBV28, the J call TRBJ2-5; 9 nucleotides match TRBD1. Germline CDR1 and CDR2: MDHEN and SYDVKM. This CDR3 comprises 15 residues. The trim removed 4 bases at V and 1 base at J, leaving 4 bases unmatched. The CDR3 DNA follows: TGTGCCAGCAGTTCCATACAGGGGGCCCAAGAGACCCAGTACTTC. Encoded protein: CASSSIQGAQETQYF.

This clonotype was seen many times. Here the CDR3 reads CASSQGLAGEQYF. Written as DNA, the CDR3 is TGCGCCAGCAGCCAGGGACTAGCGGGGGAGCAGTACTTC. The chain is built from TRBV4-3 and TRBJ2-7, with 13 bases lining up with TRBD2. Germline V gene sequence: CDR1 LGHNA, CDR2 YSLEER. The CDR3 contains 13 residues. Trimming cost V 3 bases and J 7 bases; bases outside gene matches: 0.

This clonotype was seen only a few times. This chain uses TRBV6-5 with TRBJ1-2; tentatively, D is TRBD1 (5 bases). Trimming cost V 2 bases and J 4 bases, with 17 bases left between them. The germline gives CDR1 MNHEY, CDR2 SVGAGI. CDR3 length equals 16 residues. CDR3 DNA: TGTGCCAGCAGTTACGACCACCCAGGGACCGCCTATGGCTACACCTTC. Its protein is CASSYDHPGTAYGYTF.

This clonotype was detected ten times or more. The CDR3 spells CASSQTGGYGYTF. CDR3 nucleotide sequence: TGTGCCAGCAGCCAGACCGGCGGCTATGGCTACACCTTC. The genes are TRBV6-5 and TRBJ1-2; no definite D call. The CDR3 has 13 residues. Between the trimmed V and J ends, which lost 6 bases and 4 bases, there was a span of 12 bases. CDR1 is MNHEY, CDR2 SVGAGI, per germline.